Listed here is a single T cell receptor beta chain. Its antigen is not identified. CDR1 is SQVTM, CDR2 ANQGSEA, per germline. This CDR3 spans 11 amino acids. V was clipped by 7 bases and J by 9 bases; unmatched bases: 5. The source of the sample is a study of response to subunit inactivated influenza vaccine. Whole-study findings and limits: The authors suggested that few new T cells are recruited per seasonal influenza vaccination.

TCRdb re-called the RT-PCR reads through MiXCR, storing one row per CDR3 protein. The repertoire consists of around 850,000 distinct CDR3 sequences, with approximately 17% occurring once and the leading ten covering 11%. The input for sequencing was PBMCs from blood, taken 5 days after vaccination. The chain recombines TRBV29-1 with TRBJ2-7; TRBD2 matches at 11 bases. The TCR sequence derives from a man aged 45 to 65 who received an inactivated influenza vaccine. For the CDR3, the DNA is TGCAGCGGCCGTAGCGGGGGGGGGCAGTACTTC. Amino acids: CSGRSGGGQYF.